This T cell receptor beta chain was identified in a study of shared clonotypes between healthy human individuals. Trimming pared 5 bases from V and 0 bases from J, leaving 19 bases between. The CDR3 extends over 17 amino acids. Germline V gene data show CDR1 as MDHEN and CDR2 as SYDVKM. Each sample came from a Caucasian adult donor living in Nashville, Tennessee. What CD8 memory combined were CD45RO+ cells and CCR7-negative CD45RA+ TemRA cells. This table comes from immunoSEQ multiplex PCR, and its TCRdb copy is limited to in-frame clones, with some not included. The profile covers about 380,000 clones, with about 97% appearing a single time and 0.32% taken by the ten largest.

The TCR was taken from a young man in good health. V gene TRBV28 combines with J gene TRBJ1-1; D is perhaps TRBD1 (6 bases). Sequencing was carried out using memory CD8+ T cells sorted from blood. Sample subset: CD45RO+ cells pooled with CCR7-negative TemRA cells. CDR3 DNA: TGTGCCAGCAGTCCCATCATGGGGGGACACTTGAACACTGAAGCTTTCTTT. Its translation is CASSPIMGGHLNTEAFF.